These 13 T cell receptor beta chains were all obtained from the same sample, sequenced in a study of Ad26.COV2.S vaccination and SARS-CoV-2 variants. Profiling relied on immunoSEQ multiplex PCR, and the TCRdb table lists in-frame clones only, not all of them. The data hold approximately 300,000 clones, with approximately 80% observed a single time. Treatment here: roughly 20 received Ad26.COV2.S at low or high dose, single or two shots; 5 received placebo; per-sample allocation not given. Sample collection was performed on day 63 after the first vaccine or placebo injection. The sample here was peripheral blood, taken in a trial of Ad26.COV2.S vaccine versus placebo. These TCRs come from a person between 18 and 65 years old who received the Ad26.COV2.S COVID-19 vaccine or a placebo.

Remarks on this clone: The same CDR3 can be traced to other DNA sequences in this sample. The genes are TRBV27 and TRBJ1-2, with 9 bases that match TRBD1. Germline loops: CDR1 MNHEY, CDR2 SMNVEV (reference sequence). Trimming took 6 bases from V and 2 from J; bases not matched to a gene: 1. This CDR3 has 13 amino acids. The CDR3 DNA follows: TGTGCCAGCAGGGACAGGGGAAACTATGGCTACACCTTC. It specifies CASRDRGNYGYTF.

The rearrangement joins TRBV7-8 to TRBJ1-3, with 8 bases aligning to TRBD1. The CDR3 runs 16 residues. The J segment lost 0 bases and the V segment lost 5 bases, leaving 6 bases of the junction unmatched. Germline-derived CDR1 and CDR2 are SGHVS and FQNEAQ. The CDR3: CASSGRDRGSGNTIYF. The CDR3 DNA sequence: TGTGCCAGCAGCGGACGAGACAGGGGCTCTGGAAACACCATATATTTT.

The rearrangement links TRBV28 to TRBJ2-7; 7 bases are a match to TRBD1. CDR3 length: 14 residues. CDR1 is MDHEN, CDR2 SYDVKM, per germline. The junction had 8 bases not matched to a gene; V was cut back by 7 bases and J by 2 bases. DNA of the CDR3: TGTGCCAGCAACGAGAGGCAGGGGGCCTACGAGCAGTACTTC. It translates to CASNERQGAYEQYF.

This clone appeared a single time. The V call is TRBV7-9, the J call TRBJ2-2, with D maybe TRBD1 (5 bases). V gave up 11 bases and J gave up 3 bases, with 7 bases separating them. This CDR3 has 11 amino acids. The germline V gene has CDR1 SEHNR and CDR2 FQNEAQ (reference sequence). CDR3 amino acids: CAPRDTGELFF. The CDR3 coding sequence is TGTGCCCCCAGGGACACCGGGGAGCTGTTTTTT.

The chain employs TRBV5-4 and TRBJ2-1; maybe TRBD1 (5 bases). V lost 5 bases to trimming and J lost 5 bases, with 20 bases between them. CDR1 and CDR2 from the germline V gene are SGHNT and YYREEE (reference sequence). This CDR3 is built from 16 residues. CDR3 in amino acids: CASSPGPPGQHNEQFF. The CDR3 DNA sequence: TGTGCCAGCAGTCCCGGCCCGCCTGGACAACACAATGAGCAGTTCTTC. The complete variable domain, with remaining parts taken from reference TRBV5-4 and TRBJ2-1, reads ETGVTQSPTHLIKTRGQQVTLRCSSQSGHNTVSWYQQALGQGPQFIFQYYREEENGRGNFPPRFSGLQFPNYSSELNVNALELDDSALYLCASSPGPPGQHNEQFFGPGTRLTVL.

V gene TRBV3-1 (or the pseudogene TRBV3-2) combines with J gene TRBJ2-2, with 9 bases lining up with TRBD2. The CDR3 runs 17 residues. The trim removed 4 bases at V and 4 bases at J, leaving 10 bases unmatched. Per the germline V gene, CDR1 is LGHDT and CDR2 is YNNKEL (reference sequence). CDR3 region: CASSPLGLAGFTGELFF. The CDR3, as DNA: TGTGCCAGCAGCCCCCTCGGGCTAGCGGGGTTCACCGGGGAGCTGTTTTTT.

The V gene is TRBV28, the J gene TRBJ2-6; 11 nucleotides align to TRBD1. The germline gives CDR1 MDHEN, CDR2 SYDVKM. The CDR3 spans 18 residues. The V gene end was trimmed by 6 bases and the J gene end by 2 bases; junction bases not matched to a gene: 9. CDR3 coding DNA: TGTGCCAGCAGGTCCTGGACAGGGGGCACTCCTGGGGCCAACGTCCTGACTTTC. Translating it yields CASRSWTGGTPGANVLTF.

The genes are TRBV2 and TRBJ1-1, with D maybe TRBD1 (5 bases). The CDR3 totals 18 residues. Trimming took 0 bases from V and 0 from J, leaving 17 bases between them. The germline CDR1 and CDR2 sequences are SNHLY and FYNNEI. The CDR3 is CASSEALGRDELNTEAFF. DNA of the CDR3: TGTGCCAGCAGTGAAGCGTTGGGCAGGGACGAATTGAACACTGAAGCTTTCTTT.

V is TRBV7-9 and J is TRBJ1-1; D not resolved. V lost 1 base and J 2 bases, leaving 5 bases between the germline ends. CDR3 size: 13 residues. Germline values: CDR1 SEHNR, CDR2 FQNEAQ (reference sequence). The CDR3 loop is CASSLDSNTEAFF. The CDR3 nucleotides read TGTGCCAGCAGCTTAGACAGTAACACTGAAGCTTTCTTT.

The rearrangement joins TRBV5-6 to TRBJ1-5; TRBD1 is a possible D gene (5 bases). Trimming cost V 4 bases and J 0 bases, with 14 bases left between them. Germline CDR1 and CDR2: SGHDT and YYEEEE. CDR3 length equals 16 residues. Here the CDR3 reads CASSHEGTDSNQPQHF. In nucleotides, the CDR3 is TGTGCCAGCAGCCATGAAGGGACCGATAGCAATCAGCCCCAGCATTTT.

This chain joins TRBV24-1 and TRBJ2-1; D is unresolved. The germline V gene has CDR1 KGHDR and CDR2 SFDVKD. This CDR3 is built from 12 residues. Deletions cut 5 bases from V and 8 bases from J, with 9 bases between. DNA of the CDR3: TGTGCCACCAGTGTTTTTGGTTATGAGCAGTTCTTC. This gives the protein CATSVFGYEQFF.

The chain carries TRBV11-3 and TRBJ1-6; 9 nucleotides line up with TRBD1. Germline V CDR1 and CDR2: SGHNT, YENEEA. This CDR3 comprises 15 residues. V lost 5 bases and J lost 7; bases outside the gene matches: 6. The CDR3 region is CASSPRDRENSPLHF. The CDR3 DNA reads as TGTGCCAGCAGCCCCAGGGACAGGGAGAATTCACCCCTCCACTTT.

The gene calls are TRBV5-1 and TRBJ2-2, with TRBD1 as a possible D gene (6 bases). V lost 4 bases, J lost 4 bases, and 11 bases lay in between. CDR3 size: 14 residues. Per germline, CDR1 SGHRS and CDR2 YFSETQ. Here the CDR3 reads CASSPETGTGELFF. The CDR3 nucleotides are TGCGCCAGCAGCCCTGAGACAGGCACCGGGGAGCTGTTTTTT.